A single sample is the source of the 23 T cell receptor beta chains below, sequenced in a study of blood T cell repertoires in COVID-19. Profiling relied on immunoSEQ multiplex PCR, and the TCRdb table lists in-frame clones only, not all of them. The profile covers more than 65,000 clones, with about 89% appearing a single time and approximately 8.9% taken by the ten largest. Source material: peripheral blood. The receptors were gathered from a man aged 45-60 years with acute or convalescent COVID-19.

CDR3 sequence reads: CASSEREGFF. The CDR3, as DNA: TGTGCCAGCAGTGAAAGGGAGGGGTTCTTC. The rearrangement joins TRBV6-1 to TRBJ2-1; TRBD2 matches at 7 bases. Germline trimming cut 2 bases from V and 15 bases from J; bases unmatched to any gene: 1. The length of the CDR3 is 10 residues. Germline V gene data show CDR1 as MNHNS and CDR2 as SASEGT.

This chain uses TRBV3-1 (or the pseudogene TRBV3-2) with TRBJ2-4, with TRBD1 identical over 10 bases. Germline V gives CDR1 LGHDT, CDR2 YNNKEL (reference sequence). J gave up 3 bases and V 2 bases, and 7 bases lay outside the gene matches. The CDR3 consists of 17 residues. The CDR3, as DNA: TGTGCCAGCAGCCAAACAATGGGACAGGGGAGCAAAAACATTCAGTACTTC. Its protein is CASSQTMGQGSKNIQYF.

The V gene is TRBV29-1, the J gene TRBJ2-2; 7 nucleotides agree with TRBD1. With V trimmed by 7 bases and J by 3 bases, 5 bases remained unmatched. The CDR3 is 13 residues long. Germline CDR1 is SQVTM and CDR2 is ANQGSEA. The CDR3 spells CSGRDRYTGELFF. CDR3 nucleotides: TGCAGCGGCCGGGACAGATACACCGGGGAGCTGTTTTTT.

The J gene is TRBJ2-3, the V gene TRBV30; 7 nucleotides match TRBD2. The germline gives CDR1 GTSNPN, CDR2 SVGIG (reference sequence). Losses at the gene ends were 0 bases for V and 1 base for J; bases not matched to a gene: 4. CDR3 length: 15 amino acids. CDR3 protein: CAWSVGGGGTDTQYF. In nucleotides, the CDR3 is TGTGCCTGGAGTGTAGGCGGGGGAGGCACAGATACGCAGTATTTT.

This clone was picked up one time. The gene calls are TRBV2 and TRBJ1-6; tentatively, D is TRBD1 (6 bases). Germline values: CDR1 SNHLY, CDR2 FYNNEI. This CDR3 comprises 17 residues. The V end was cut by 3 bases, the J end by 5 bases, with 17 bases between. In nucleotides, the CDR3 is TGTGCCAGCAGTGATCGGGTGGGCAGGGGAGATAATTCACCCCTCCACTTT. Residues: CASSDRVGRGDNSPLHF.

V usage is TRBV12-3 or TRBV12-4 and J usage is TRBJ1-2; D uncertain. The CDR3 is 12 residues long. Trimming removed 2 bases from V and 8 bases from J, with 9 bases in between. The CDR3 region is CASSLHNNGYTF. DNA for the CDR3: TGTGCCAGCAGTTTACATAACAACGGCTACACCTTC.

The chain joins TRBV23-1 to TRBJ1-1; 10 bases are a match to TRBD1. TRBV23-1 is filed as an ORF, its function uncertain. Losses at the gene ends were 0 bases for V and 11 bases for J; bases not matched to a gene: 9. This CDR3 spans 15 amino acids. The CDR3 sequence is CASSQSFRTGGLAFF. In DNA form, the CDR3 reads TGCGCCAGCAGTCAATCGTTTAGGACAGGGGGATTGGCTTTCTTT.

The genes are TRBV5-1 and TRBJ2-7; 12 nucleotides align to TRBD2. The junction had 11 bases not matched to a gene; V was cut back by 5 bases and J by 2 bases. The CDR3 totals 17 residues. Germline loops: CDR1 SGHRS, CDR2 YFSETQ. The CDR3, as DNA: TGCGCCAGCAGTCAAGTCCCCGGGACTAGCGGGCCCTACGAGCAGTACTTC. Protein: CASSQVPGTSGPYEQYF.

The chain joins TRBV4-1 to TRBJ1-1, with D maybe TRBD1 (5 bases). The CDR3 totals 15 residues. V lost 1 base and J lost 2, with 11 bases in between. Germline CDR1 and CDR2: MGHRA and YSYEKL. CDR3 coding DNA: TGCGCCAGCAGCCAAGGGAGCAGGGTAAACACTGAAGCTTTCTTT. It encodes CASSQGSRVNTEAFF.

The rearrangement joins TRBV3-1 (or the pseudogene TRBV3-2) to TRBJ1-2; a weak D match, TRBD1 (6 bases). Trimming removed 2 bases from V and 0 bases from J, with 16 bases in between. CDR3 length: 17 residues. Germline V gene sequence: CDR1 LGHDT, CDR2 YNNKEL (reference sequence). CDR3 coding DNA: TGTGCCAGCAGCCAATTACTCACAGGGATAGCTAACTATGGCTACACCTTC. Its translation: CASSQLLTGIANYGYTF.

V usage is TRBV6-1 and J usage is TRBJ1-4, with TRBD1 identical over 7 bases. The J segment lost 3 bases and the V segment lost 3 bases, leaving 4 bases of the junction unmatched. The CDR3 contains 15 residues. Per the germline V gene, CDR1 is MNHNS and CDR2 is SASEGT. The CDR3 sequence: CASSEDRSPNEKLFF. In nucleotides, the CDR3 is TGTGCCAGCAGTGAGGACAGGTCCCCTAATGAAAAACTGTTTTTT.

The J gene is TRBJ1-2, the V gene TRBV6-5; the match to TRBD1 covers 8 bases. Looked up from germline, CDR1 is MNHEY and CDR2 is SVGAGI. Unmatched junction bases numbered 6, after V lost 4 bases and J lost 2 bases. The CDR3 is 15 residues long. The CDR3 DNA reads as TGTGCCAGCAGTTTTCCTGGACAGGGAAACTATGGCTACACCTTC. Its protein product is CASSFPGQGNYGYTF.

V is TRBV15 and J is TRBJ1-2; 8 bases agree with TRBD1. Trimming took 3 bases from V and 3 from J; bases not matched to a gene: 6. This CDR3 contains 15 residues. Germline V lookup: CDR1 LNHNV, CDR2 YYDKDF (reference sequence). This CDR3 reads CATSRGQAGDYGYTF. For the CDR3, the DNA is TGTGCCACCAGCAGGGGACAGGCTGGAGACTATGGCTACACCTTC.

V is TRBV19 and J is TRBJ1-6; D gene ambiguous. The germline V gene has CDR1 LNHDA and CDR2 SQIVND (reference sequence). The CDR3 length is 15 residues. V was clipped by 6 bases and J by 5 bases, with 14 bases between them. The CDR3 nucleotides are TGTGCCAGTAGATCCGGGAAAACTAATAATTCACCCCTCCACTTT. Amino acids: CASRSGKTNNSPLHF.

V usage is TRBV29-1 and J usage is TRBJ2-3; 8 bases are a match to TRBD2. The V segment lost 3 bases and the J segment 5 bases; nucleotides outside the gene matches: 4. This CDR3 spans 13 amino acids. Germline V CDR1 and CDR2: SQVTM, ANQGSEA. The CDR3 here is CSVDSGGGDTQYF. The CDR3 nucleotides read TGCAGCGTTGACAGCGGGGGCGGAGATACGCAGTATTTT.

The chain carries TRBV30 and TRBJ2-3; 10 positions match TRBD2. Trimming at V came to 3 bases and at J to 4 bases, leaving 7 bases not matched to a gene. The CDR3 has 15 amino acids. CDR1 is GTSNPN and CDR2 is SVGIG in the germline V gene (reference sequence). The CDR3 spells CAWRRIAGGPDTQYF. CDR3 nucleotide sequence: TGTGCCTGGAGAAGGATAGCGGGGGGCCCAGATACGCAGTATTTT.

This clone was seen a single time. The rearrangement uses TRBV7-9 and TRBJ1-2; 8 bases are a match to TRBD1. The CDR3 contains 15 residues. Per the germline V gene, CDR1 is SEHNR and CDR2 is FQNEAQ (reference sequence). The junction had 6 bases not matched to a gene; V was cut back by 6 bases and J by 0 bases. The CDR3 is CASSPEDRANYGYTF. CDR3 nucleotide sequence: TGTGCCAGCAGTCCAGAGGACAGGGCTAACTATGGCTACACCTTC.

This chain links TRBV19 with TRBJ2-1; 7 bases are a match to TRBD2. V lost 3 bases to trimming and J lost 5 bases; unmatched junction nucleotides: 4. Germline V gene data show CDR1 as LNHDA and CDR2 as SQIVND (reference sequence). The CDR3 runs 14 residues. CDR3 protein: CASSILGGDNEQFF. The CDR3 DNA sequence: TGTGCCAGTAGTATTCTGGGGGGGGACAATGAGCAGTTCTTC.

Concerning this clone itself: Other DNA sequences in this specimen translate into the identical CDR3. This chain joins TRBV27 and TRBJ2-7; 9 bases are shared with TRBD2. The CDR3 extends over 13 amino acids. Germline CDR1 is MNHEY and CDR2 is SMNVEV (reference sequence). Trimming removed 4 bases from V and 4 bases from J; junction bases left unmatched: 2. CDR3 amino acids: CASSSTSGYEQYV. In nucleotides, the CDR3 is TGTGCCAGCAGTTCGACTAGCGGATACGAGCAGTACGTC.

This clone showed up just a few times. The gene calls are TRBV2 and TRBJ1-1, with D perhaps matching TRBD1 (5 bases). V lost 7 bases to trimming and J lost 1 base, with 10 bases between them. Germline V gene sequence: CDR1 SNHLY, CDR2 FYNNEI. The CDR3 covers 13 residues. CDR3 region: CASKKGWNTEAFF. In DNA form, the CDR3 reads TGTGCCAGCAAGAAGGGGTGGAACACTGAAGCTTTCTTT.

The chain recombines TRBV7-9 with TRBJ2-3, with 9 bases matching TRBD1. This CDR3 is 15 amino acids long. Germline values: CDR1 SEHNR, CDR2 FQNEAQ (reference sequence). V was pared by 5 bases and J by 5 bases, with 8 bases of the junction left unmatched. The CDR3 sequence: CASSRTGGLGDTQYF. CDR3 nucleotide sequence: TGTGCCAGCAGCCGTACAGGGGGCTTGGGAGATACGCAGTATTTT.

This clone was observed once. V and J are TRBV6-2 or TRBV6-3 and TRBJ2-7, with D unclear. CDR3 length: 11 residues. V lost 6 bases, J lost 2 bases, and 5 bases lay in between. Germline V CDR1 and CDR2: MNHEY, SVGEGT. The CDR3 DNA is TGTGCCAGCAGCGACACCTACGAGCAGTACTTC. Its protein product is CASSDTYEQYF.

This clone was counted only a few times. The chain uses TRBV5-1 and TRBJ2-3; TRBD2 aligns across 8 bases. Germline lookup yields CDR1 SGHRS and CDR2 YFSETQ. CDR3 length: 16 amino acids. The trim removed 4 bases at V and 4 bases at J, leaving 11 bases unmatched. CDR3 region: CASSPLAGGGPDTQYF. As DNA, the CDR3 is TGCGCCAGCAGCCCCTTAGCCGGGGGGGGCCCAGATACGCAGTATTTT.